These 10 T cell receptor beta chains share one sample of origin, sequenced in a study of T cell responses to AZD1222 COVID-19 vaccine. Repertoires were generated with immunoSEQ multiplex PCR, while TCRdb's copy carries only in-frame clones and drops some. This sample has tens of thousands of clones, with about 85% found just once. Sequenced material: peripheral blood, taken on day 0 of AZD1222 vaccination. All receptors come from an adult in good health.

This CDR3 is CASSQGGQVAFF. CDR3 coding DNA: TGTGCCAGCAGCCAAGGGGGACAAGTGGCTTTCTTT. The chain is built from TRBV14 and TRBJ1-1; possibly TRBD1 for D (6 bases). V lost 1 base to trimming and J lost 11 bases, with 11 bases between them. This CDR3 is built from 12 residues. CDR1 SGHDN and CDR2 FVKESK come from the germline V gene.

This rearrangement joins TRBV5-1 to TRBJ2-7; 11 nucleotides line up with TRBD1. From germline, CDR1 is SGHRS and CDR2 YFSETQ. The CDR3 runs to 15 residues. V lost 0 bases, J lost 3 bases, and 2 bases stayed unmatched. The CDR3 loop reads CASSLEGQGVYEQYF. In nucleotides, the CDR3 is TGCGCCAGCAGCTTGGAGGGACAGGGGGTCTACGAGCAGTACTTC.

The genes are TRBV15 and TRBJ1-2; D perhaps matches TRBD1 (6 bases). Trimming took 8 bases from V and 8 from J, leaving 24 bases between them. The CDR3 loop spans 15 amino acids. Germline CDR1 is LNHNV and CDR2 is YYDKDF (reference sequence). The CDR3 region has the DNA TGTGCCACCTCATGGGGGACACAGCCCTCGAGGGGCTACACCTTC. It codes for CATSWGTQPSRGYTF.

This CDR3 reads CASSLQGMPTYGYTF. The CDR3 bases are TGTGCCAGCAGCTTACAGGGGATGCCGACCTATGGCTACACCTTC. V and J are TRBV5-4 and TRBJ1-2; 7 bases align to TRBD1. Unmatched junction bases numbered 8, after V lost 2 bases and J lost 4 bases. Germline values: CDR1 SGHNT, CDR2 YYREEE (reference sequence). The CDR3 totals 15 residues.

The chain combines TRBV4-3 with TRBJ2-7, with 8 bases matching TRBD2. Trimming removed 0 bases from V and 3 bases from J; junction bases left unmatched: 10. The CDR3 runs 17 residues. CDR1 is LGHNA and CDR2 is YSLEER in the germline V gene. CDR3 residues: CASSQDPPTGGLYEQYF. CDR3 DNA: TGCGCCAGCAGCCAAGACCCGCCGACGGGGGGGCTCTACGAGCAGTACTTC.

This clone was counted once. The genes are TRBV6-6 and TRBJ2-6; 7 bases agree with TRBD1. V shed 5 bases and J 0 bases; nucleotides not matched to a gene: 1. The CDR3 spans 15 residues. CDR1 is MNHNY and CDR2 is SVGAGI in the germline V gene (reference sequence). This CDR3 is CASSRGLSGANVLTF. As DNA, the CDR3 is TGTGCCAGCAGTAGGGGGCTCTCTGGGGCCAACGTCCTGACTTTC.

The V and J genes are TRBV6-5 and TRBJ1-1; D is possibly TRBD1 (5 bases). The CDR3 is 12 amino acids. The V end lost 6 bases, the J end lost 8 bases, and 13 bases lay between the germline ends. The germline CDR1 and CDR2 sequences are MNHEY and SVGAGI. The CDR3 region has the DNA TGTGCCAGCAGAAACAGGAGAACGGAAGCTTTCTTT. Translated, it gives CASRNRRTEAFF.

The chain employs TRBV12-5 and TRBJ2-1, with a possible D match to TRBD1 (6 bases). Trimming pared 5 bases from V and 7 bases from J, leaving 18 bases between. Germline V gene data show CDR1 as LGHNT and CDR2 as FRNRAP. The CDR3 loop spans 15 amino acids. CDR3 nucleotide sequence: TGTGCTAGTGGTCTCGCAGGGGTGGTTGGGAATGAGCAGTTCTTC. Protein product: CASGLAGVVGNEQFF. The variable domain in full, with the rest retrieved from reference TRBV12-5 and TRBJ2-1, is DARVTQTPRHKVTEMGQEVTMRCQPILGHNTVFWYRQTMMQGLELLAYFRNRAPLDDSGMPKDRFSAEMPDATLATLKIQPSEPRDSAVYFCASGLAGVVGNEQFFGPGTRLTVL.

Only one count was recorded for this clone. The chain uses TRBV25-1 and TRBJ2-1, with 9 bases matching TRBD1. CDR3 length: 15 amino acids. Germline-derived CDR1 and CDR2 are MGHDK and SYGVNS. V gave up 8 bases and J gave up 2 bases; unmatched junction bases: 7. CDR3 DNA: TGTGCCAGCGGCGCGGGACAGGGCCCCTACAATGAGCAGTTCTTC. Its translation: CASGAGQGPYNEQFF.

The sample holds one count of this clone. This chain connects TRBV7-2 to TRBJ2-5, with 12 positions matching TRBD2. Germline V gene data show CDR1 as SGHTA and CDR2 as FQGNSA. The junction had 6 bases not matched to a gene; V was cut back by 2 bases and J by 5 bases. The CDR3 covers 16 residues. CDR3 coding DNA: TGTGCCAGCAGCTTACCTAGCGGGGGGGCCTTGGAGACCCAGTACTTC. Its translation is CASSLPSGGALETQYF.